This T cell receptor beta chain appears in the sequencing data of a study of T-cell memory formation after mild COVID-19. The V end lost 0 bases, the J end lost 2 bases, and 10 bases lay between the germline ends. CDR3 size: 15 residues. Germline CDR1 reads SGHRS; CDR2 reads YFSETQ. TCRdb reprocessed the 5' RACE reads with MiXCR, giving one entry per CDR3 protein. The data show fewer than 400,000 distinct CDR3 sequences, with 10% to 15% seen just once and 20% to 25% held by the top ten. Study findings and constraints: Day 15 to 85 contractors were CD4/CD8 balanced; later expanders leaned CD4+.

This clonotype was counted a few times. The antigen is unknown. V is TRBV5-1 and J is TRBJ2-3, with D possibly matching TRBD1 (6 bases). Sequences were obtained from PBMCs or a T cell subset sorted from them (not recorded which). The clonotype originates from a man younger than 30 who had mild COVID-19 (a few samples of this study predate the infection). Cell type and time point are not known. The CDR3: CASSLGQGPTDTQYF. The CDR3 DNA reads TGCGCCAGCAGCTTGGGGCAGGGGCCCACAGATACGCAGTATTTT. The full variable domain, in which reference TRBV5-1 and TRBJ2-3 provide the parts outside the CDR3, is KAGVTQTPRYLIKTRGQQVTLSCSPISGHRSVSWYQQTPGQGLQFLFEYFSETQRNKGNFPGRFSGRQFSNSRSEMNVSTLELGDSALYLCASSLGQGPTDTQYFGPGTRLTVL.